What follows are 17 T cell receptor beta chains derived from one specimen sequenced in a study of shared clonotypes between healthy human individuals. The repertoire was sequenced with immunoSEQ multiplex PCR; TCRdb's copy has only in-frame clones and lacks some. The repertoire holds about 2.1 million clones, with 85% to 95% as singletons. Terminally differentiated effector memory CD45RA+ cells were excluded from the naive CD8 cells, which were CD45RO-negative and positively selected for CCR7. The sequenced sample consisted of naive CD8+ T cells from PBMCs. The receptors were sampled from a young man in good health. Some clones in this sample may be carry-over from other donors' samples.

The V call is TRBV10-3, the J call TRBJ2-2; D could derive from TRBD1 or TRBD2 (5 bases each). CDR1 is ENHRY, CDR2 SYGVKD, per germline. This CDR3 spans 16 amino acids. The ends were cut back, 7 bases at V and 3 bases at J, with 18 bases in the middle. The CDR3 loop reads CAITHTGALDTGELFF. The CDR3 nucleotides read TGTGCCATCACCCACACCGGGGCTTTAGACACCGGGGAGCTGTTTTTT.

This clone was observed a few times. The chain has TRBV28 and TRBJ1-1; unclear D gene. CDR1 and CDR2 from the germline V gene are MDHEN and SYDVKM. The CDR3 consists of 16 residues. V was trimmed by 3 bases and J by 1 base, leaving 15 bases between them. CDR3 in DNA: TGTGCCAGCAGTTTCTCCCCTTCGCGGGGGAACACTGAAGCTTTCTTT. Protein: CASSFSPSRGNTEAFF.

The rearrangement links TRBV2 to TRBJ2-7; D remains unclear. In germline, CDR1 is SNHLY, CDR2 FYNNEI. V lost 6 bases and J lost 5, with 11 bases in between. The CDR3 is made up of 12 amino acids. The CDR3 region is CASRPYYHEQYF. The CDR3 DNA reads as TGTGCCAGCAGGCCCTATTACCACGAGCAGTACTTC.

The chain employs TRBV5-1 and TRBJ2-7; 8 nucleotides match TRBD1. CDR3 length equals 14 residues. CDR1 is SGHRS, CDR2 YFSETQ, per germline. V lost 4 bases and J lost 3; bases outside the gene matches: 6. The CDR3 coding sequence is TGCGCCAGCAGCCCACTGGACAGGGTCTACGAGCAGTACTTC. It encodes CASSPLDRVYEQYF.

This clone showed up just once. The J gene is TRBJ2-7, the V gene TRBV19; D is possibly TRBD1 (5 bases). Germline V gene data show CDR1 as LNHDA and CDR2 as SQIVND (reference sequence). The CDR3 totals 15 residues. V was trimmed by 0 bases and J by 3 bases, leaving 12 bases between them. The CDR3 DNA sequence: TGTGCCAGTAGTATAGATCAGGGCAGCTTCTACGAGCAGTACTTC. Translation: CASSIDQGSFYEQYF. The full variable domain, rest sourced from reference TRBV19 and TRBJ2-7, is DGGITQSPKYLFRKEGQNVTLSCEQNLNHDAMYWYRQDPGQGLRLIYYSQIVNDFQKGDIAEGYSVSREKKESFPLTVTSAQKNPTAFYLCASSIDQGSFYEQYFGPGTRLTVT.

As DNA, the CDR3 is TGCGCCAGCAGCCAACCGGACGGAGGCCTCGACAATGAGCAGTTCTTC. Amino acids: CASSQPDGGLDNEQFF. The rearrangement uses TRBV4-1 and TRBJ2-1, with TRBD2 as a possible D gene (5 bases). Trimming removed 2 bases from V and 5 bases from J, with 16 bases in between. Germline assignment: CDR1 MGHRA and CDR2 YSYEKL. The CDR3 is 16 amino acids.

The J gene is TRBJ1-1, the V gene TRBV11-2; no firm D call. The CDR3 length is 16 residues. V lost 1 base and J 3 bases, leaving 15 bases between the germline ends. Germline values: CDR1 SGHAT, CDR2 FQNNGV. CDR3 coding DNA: TGTGCCAGCAGCTTAGGGGAACACGGAGGGTACACTGAAGCTTTCTTT. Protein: CASSLGEHGGYTEAFF.

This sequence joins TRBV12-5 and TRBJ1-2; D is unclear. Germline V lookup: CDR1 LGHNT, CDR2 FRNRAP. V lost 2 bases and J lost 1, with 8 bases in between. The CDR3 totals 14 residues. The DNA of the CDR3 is TGTGCTAGTGGTTTGTTGGGCGGTAACTATGGCTACACCTTC. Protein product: CASGLLGGNYGYTF.

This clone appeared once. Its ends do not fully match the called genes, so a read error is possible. The CDR3 loop is CATSWGGAGELFF. For the CDR3, the DNA is TGTGCCACCAGTTGGGGAGGGGCCGGGGAGCTGTTTTTT. This chain connects TRBV6-5 to TRBJ2-2, with TRBD2 matching 7 bases. The germline CDR1 and CDR2 sequences are MNHEY and SVGAGI. The CDR3 totals 13 residues.

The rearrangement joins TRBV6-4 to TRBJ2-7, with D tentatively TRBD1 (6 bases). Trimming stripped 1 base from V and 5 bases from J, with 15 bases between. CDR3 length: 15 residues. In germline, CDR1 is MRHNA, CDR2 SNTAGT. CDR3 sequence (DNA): TGTGCCAGCAGTGACTACAGGGTTTGTCTTGACGAGCAGTACTTC. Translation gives CASSDYRVCLDEQYF.

CDR3 DNA: TGTGCCAGCAGCAAAGCGGGGGGGCAAACTGGCAATCAGCCCCAGCATTTT. It yields the protein CASSKAGGQTGNQPQHF. The genes are TRBV21-1 and TRBJ1-5. TRBV21-1 has pseudogene status. The CDR3 runs 17 residues.

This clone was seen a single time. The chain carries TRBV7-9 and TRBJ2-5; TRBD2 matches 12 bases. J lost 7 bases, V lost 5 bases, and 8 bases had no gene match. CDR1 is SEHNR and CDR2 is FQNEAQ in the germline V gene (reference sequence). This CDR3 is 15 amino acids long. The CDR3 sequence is CASSETSGRWGTQYF. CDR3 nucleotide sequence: TGTGCCAGCAGCGAGACTAGCGGGAGATGGGGGACCCAGTACTTC.

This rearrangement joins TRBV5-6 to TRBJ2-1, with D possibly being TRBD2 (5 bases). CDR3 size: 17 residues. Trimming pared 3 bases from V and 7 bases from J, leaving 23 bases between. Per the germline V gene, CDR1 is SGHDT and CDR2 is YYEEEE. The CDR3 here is CASSYVGGRFNLNEQFF. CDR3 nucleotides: TGTGCCAGCAGCTATGTTGGTGGGAGATTCAATCTAAATGAGCAGTTCTTC.

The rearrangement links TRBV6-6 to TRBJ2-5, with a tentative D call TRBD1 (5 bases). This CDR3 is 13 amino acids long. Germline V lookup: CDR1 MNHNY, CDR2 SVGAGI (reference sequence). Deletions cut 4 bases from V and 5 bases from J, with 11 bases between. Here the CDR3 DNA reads TGTGCCAGCAGTTGGGGCGGATTGGAGACCCAGTACTTC. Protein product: CASSWGGLETQYF.

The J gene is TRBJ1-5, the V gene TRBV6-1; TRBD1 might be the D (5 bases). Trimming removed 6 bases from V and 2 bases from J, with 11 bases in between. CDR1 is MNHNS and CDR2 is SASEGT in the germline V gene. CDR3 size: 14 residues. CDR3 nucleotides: TGTGCCAGCAGGGGCAGGGAAGGCAATCAGCCCCAGCATTTT. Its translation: CASRGREGNQPQHF.

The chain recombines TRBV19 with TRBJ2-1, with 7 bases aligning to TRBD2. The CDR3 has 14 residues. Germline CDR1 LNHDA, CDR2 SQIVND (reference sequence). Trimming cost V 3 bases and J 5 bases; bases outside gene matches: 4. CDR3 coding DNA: TGTGCCAGTAGTATCCCTAGCGGCCACAATGAGCAGTTCTTC. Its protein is CASSIPSGHNEQFF.

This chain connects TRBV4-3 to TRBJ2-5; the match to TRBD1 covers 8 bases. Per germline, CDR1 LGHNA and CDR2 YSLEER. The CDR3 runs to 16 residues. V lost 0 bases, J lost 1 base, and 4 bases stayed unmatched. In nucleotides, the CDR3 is TGCGCCAGCAGCCAAGACGCCGACAGGGGCCAAGAGACCCAGTACTTC. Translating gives CASSQDADRGQETQYF.